The 31 T cell receptor beta chains given below trace back to one sample, sequenced in a study of blood T cell repertoires in COVID-19. The method was immunoSEQ multiplex PCR; TCRdb's version includes in-frame clones alone and lacks a portion of them. In the table there are approximately 50,000 clones, 85% to 90% of which are singletons. The sequencing sample was made of peripheral blood. The receptors stem from a man between 45 and 60 years old with acute or convalescent COVID-19.

This chain uses TRBV11-2 with TRBJ2-7; 7 bases agree with TRBD2. Germline V gene sequence: CDR1 SGHAT, CDR2 FQNNGV. J was trimmed by 5 bases and V by 0 bases; bases with no gene match: 10. This CDR3 has 16 residues. This CDR3 reads CASSLDLGGSRNEQYF. CDR3 DNA: TGTGCCAGCAGCTTAGATCTGGGAGGGTCCCGGAACGAGCAGTACTTC. Complete variable domain (other parts from reference TRBV11-2 and TRBJ2-7): EAGVAQSPRYKIIEKRQSVAFWCNPISGHATLYWYQQILGQGPKLLIQFQNNGVVDDSQLPKDRFSAERLKGVDSTLKIQPAKLEDSAVYLCASSLDLGGSRNEQYFGPGTRLTVT.

J is TRBJ2-7 and V is TRBV5-4; TRBD2 agrees at 8 bases. This CDR3 has 14 residues. From germline, CDR1 is SGHNT and CDR2 YYREEE (reference sequence). The V gene end was trimmed by 4 bases and the J gene end by 2 bases; junction bases not matched to a gene: 5. The CDR3 loop reads CASSPGLGAYEQYF. CDR3 nucleotide sequence: TGTGCCAGCAGCCCGGGACTAGGGGCCTACGAGCAGTACTTC.

The CDR3 DNA reads as TGTGCCACCAGTGAAGGGGCCGGAACAGATACGCAGTATTTT. As protein: CATSEGAGTDTQYF. The chain couples TRBV24-1 to TRBJ2-3; D possibly corresponds to TRBD1 (5 bases). Between the trimmed V and J ends, which lost 4 bases and 3 bases, there was a span of 10 bases. The CDR3 totals 14 residues. Germline CDR1 KGHDR, CDR2 SFDVKD.

The rearrangement uses TRBV3-1 (or the pseudogene TRBV3-2) and TRBJ2-5, with 9 bases fitting TRBD1. The germline CDR1 and CDR2 sequences are LGHDT and YNNKEL (reference sequence). The CDR3 consists of 16 residues. After removal of 4 bases from V and 5 bases from J, the junction contained 11 bases not matched to a gene. In DNA form, the CDR3 reads TGTGCCAGCAGCCGTTTTCCGGGACAGGGTTACGAGACCCAGTACTTC. Its protein is CASSRFPGQGYETQYF.

V and J are TRBV4-1 and TRBJ1-2, with 7 bases aligning to TRBD1. The CDR3 consists of 14 residues. Germline V gives CDR1 MGHRA, CDR2 YSYEKL. The J segment lost 6 bases and the V segment lost 4 bases, leaving 8 bases of the junction unmatched. In nucleotides, the CDR3 is TGCGCCAGCAGCCGCTACACAGGGGACCATGGCTACACCTTC. It encodes CASSRYTGDHGYTF.

The table lists this clone with a count of one. V is TRBV12-3 or TRBV12-4 and J is TRBJ1-5; D is undetermined. V lost 6 bases and J lost 6, with 9 bases in between. The CDR3 totals 12 residues. The CDR3 region is CASSPRIQPQHF. The CDR3 bases are TGTGCCAGCAGCCCCAGGATTCAGCCCCAGCATTTT.

Comments on this clone: A read error may produce the germline difference seen at one junction end. This rearrangement joins TRBV5-1 to TRBJ2-5; D remains unclear. The V gene's germline CDR1 is SGHRS and CDR2 YFSETQ. The CDR3 is made up of 12 amino acids. CDR3 DNA: TGCGCCAGCAGCTTGGACCTGGAGATCCAGTACTTC. Translated: CASSLDLEIQYF.

J is TRBJ1-1 and V is TRBV28; the D gene is possibly TRBD1 (5 bases). Germline values: CDR1 MDHEN, CDR2 SYDVKM. The CDR3 totals 14 residues. V was pared by 6 bases and J by 4 bases, with 15 bases between. This CDR3 reads CASRVPQGGTEAFF. The CDR3 DNA sequence: TGTGCCAGCAGAGTACCTCAGGGAGGCACTGAAGCTTTCTTT.

The chain employs TRBV12-1 and TRBJ1-4; the DNA was not compared with TRBD1, the D call given in the table. TRBV12-1 is labeled a pseudogene. The CDR3 spans 14 residues. The CDR3 DNA is TGTGCCAGCAGCTTTGGGCAGGCTACTGAAAAACTGTTTTTT. Its protein product is CASSFGQATEKLFF.

This sequence joins TRBV2 and TRBJ1-5; D remains ambiguous. Germline CDR1 reads SNHLY; CDR2 reads FYNNEI. This CDR3 region has 15 residues. The V end was cut by 0 bases, the J end by 3 bases, with 9 bases between. The CDR3 spells CASSEAWRDNQPQHF. CDR3 nucleotide sequence: TGTGCCAGCAGTGAAGCGTGGAGGGACAATCAGCCCCAGCATTTT.

The V and J genes are TRBV11-2 and TRBJ2-2; 9 bases match TRBD1. CDR1 SGHAT and CDR2 FQNNGV come from the germline V gene. This CDR3 is built from 18 residues. V dropped 5 bases and J dropped 4; count of bases not matched to a gene: 14. CDR3 sequence: CASSIADRGELGTGELFF. The CDR3 DNA sequence: TGTGCCAGCAGCATAGCGGACAGGGGCGAACTCGGCACCGGGGAGCTGTTTTTT.

This chain joins TRBV10-3 and TRBJ1-1; 7 nucleotides line up with TRBD1. The length of the CDR3 is 14 residues. Looked up from germline, CDR1 is ENHRY and CDR2 is SYGVKD. V lost 4 bases and J lost 0; bases outside the gene matches: 2. In DNA form, the CDR3 reads TGTGCCATCAGTGGACAGGGCTTGAACACTGAAGCTTTCTTT. It codes for CAISGQGLNTEAFF.

The chain combines TRBV7-2 with TRBJ2-3; no definite D call. Germline loops: CDR1 SGHTA, CDR2 FQGNSA. The CDR3 contains 16 residues. V gave up 5 bases and J gave up 5 bases, with 20 bases separating them. The CDR3 region is CASSTTGEAYGDTQYF. CDR3 DNA: TGTGCCAGCAGCACGACGGGTGAGGCTTACGGAGATACGCAGTATTTT.

This rearrangement joins TRBV12-3 or TRBV12-4 to TRBJ2-1; D not resolved. V lost 4 bases to trimming and J lost 10 bases, with 8 bases between them. CDR3 length: 11 residues. The CDR3 loop reads CASSSLREQFF. CDR3 bases: TGTGCCAGCAGTTCCCTTCGGGAGCAGTTCTTC.

This clone was counted a few times. The chain carries TRBV5-4 and TRBJ1-2; 7 nucleotides agree with TRBD1. Germline V CDR1 and CDR2: SGHNT, YYREEE (reference sequence). The CDR3 is 13 amino acids. V shed 3 bases, J shed 7 bases, and the junction held 6 bases outside the gene matches. The CDR3 nucleotides are TGTGCCAGCAGCTCCCCAGGGGGTGCTGGCTACACCTTC. Translation gives CASSSPGGAGYTF.

The V call is TRBV11-3, the J call TRBJ1-1; D is unclear. Trimming shortened V by 1 base and J by 1 base, and 4 bases separated the two germline ends. Germline V CDR1 and CDR2: SGHNT, YENEEA. This CDR3 comprises 13 residues. This CDR3 is CASSLVQNTEAFF. For the CDR3, the DNA is TGTGCCAGCAGCTTAGTCCAGAACACTGAAGCTTTCTTT.

This clone is medium-sized by share. The V and J genes are TRBV11-3 and TRBJ2-4; TRBD1 matches 8 bases. This CDR3 region has 13 residues. The V segment lost 3 bases and the J segment 8 bases; nucleotides outside the gene matches: 3. Germline CDR1 and CDR2: SGHNT and YENEEA. The CDR3, as DNA: TGTGCCAGCAGCTTCCTGGACAGGGACATTCAGTACTTC. Protein sequence: CASSFLDRDIQYF.

The rearrangement joins TRBV15 to TRBJ1-4, with D possibly being TRBD1 (6 bases). The CDR3 spans 16 residues. Germline V gene lookup returns CDR1 LNHNV and CDR2 YYDKDF (reference sequence). Trimming removed 1 base from V and 7 bases from J, with 16 bases in between. For the CDR3, the DNA is TGTGCCACCAGCAGAGGGGCCAGGGGTGGCGGTGAAAAACTGTTTTTT. Translated: CATSRGARGGGEKLFF.

The rearrangement uses TRBV7-2 and TRBJ1-1; D is possibly TRBD1 (6 bases). The CDR3 consists of 16 residues. Trimming shortened V by 5 bases and J by 1 base, and 17 bases separated the two germline ends. CDR1 and CDR2 from the germline V gene are SGHTA and FQGNSA. CDR3 nucleotides: TGTGCCAGCAGCCGGACACCTGGACAGCGGAACACTGAAGCTTTCTTT. Protein sequence: CASSRTPGQRNTEAFF.

The chain couples TRBV7-9 to TRBJ2-1, with 8 bases aligning to TRBD2. Unmatched junction bases numbered 4, after V lost 4 bases and J lost 5 bases. Looked up from germline, CDR1 is SEHNR and CDR2 is FQNEAQ (reference sequence). This CDR3 has 14 amino acids. The CDR3 coding sequence is TGTGCCAGCAGCTCTGGCGGGAGGAACAATGAGCAGTTCTTC. Translated, it gives CASSSGGRNNEQFF.

The chain uses TRBV13 and TRBJ1-2; no clear D. V shed 2 bases and J shed 8 bases, with 12 bases lying between them. In germline, CDR1 is PRHDT, CDR2 FYEKMQ (reference sequence). This CDR3 contains 13 residues. The CDR3 sequence is CASSLSRSGGYTF. CDR3 sequence (DNA): TGTGCCAGCAGCTTAAGTCGGAGTGGAGGCTACACCTTC.

This clone was seen a few times. The rearrangement uses TRBV6-5 and TRBJ2-1, with D possibly matching TRBD2 (7 bases). Trimming removed 6 bases at V and 9 bases at J, with 15 bases between. Germline V CDR1 and CDR2: MNHEY, SVGAGI. The CDR3 runs 13 residues. This CDR3 is CASSPAGEGEQFF. The CDR3 DNA sequence: TGTGCCAGCAGCCCCGCAGGGGAGGGTGAGCAGTTCTTC.

Concerning this clone: Within the sample, other DNA sequences also encode this same CDR3. J is TRBJ1-1 and V is TRBV11-2, with D hard to call. Between the trimmed V and J ends, which lost 3 bases and 1 base, there was a span of 3 bases. Germline lookup yields CDR1 SGHAT and CDR2 FQNNGV. This CDR3 is 12 amino acids long. As DNA, the CDR3 is TGTGCCAGCAGCTTGCGGAACACTGAAGCTTTCTTT. It is translated as CASSLRNTEAFF. Based on the CDR3 plus reference TRBV11-2 and TRBJ1-1, the full variable domain is EAGVAQSPRYKIIEKRQSVAFWCNPISGHATLYWYQQILGQGPKLLIQFQNNGVVDDSQLPKDRFSAERLKGVDSTLKIQPAKLEDSAVYLCASSLRNTEAFFGQGTRLTVV.

The V call is TRBV10-3, the J call TRBJ2-7; possible D gene TRBD2, 5 bases. Germline CDR1 is ENHRY and CDR2 is SYGVKD. Trimming cost V 9 bases and J 4 bases, with 10 bases left between them. CDR3 length equals 11 residues. The CDR3 region has the DNA TGTGCCATTACCACGGGATACGAGCAGTACTTC. Encoded protein: CAITTGYEQYF.

This clone was counted between two and nine times. The chain has TRBV10-3 and TRBJ1-5; 9 bases are shared with TRBD1. The V gene's germline CDR1 is ENHRY and CDR2 SYGVKD. Trimming at V came to 4 bases and at J to 6 bases, leaving 7 bases not matched to a gene. There are 15 residues in the CDR3. The CDR3 DNA reads as TGTGCCATCAGTGCGGACAGGGGTTCGGGTCAGCCCCAGCATTTT. This codes for CAISADRGSGQPQHF.

V gene TRBV5-1 combines with J gene TRBJ1-2; 8 nucleotides match TRBD1. V lost 2 bases to trimming and J lost 1 base; unmatched junction nucleotides: 4. Germline V gene sequence: CDR1 SGHRS, CDR2 YFSETQ. The CDR3 runs to 15 residues. The CDR3 is CASSLQGQGNYGYTF. In nucleotides, the CDR3 is TGCGCCAGCAGCTTACAAGGACAGGGTAACTATGGCTACACCTTC.

The chain employs TRBV29-1 and TRBJ2-1; TRBD1 aligns across 8 bases. This CDR3 is built from 14 residues. CDR1 is SQVTM and CDR2 is ANQGSEA in the germline V gene. V lost 6 bases to trimming and J lost 2 bases; unmatched junction nucleotides: 6. The CDR3, as DNA: TGCAGCGTCGGAGGGACAGGTGCCTACAATGAGCAGTTCTTC. It yields the protein CSVGGTGAYNEQFF.

This sequence joins TRBV5-6 and TRBJ1-6; TRBD1 matches 11 bases. Germline V CDR1 and CDR2: SGHDT, YYEEEE. This CDR3 is 15 amino acids long. V trimming: 4 bases; J trimming: 5 bases; junction bases outside the gene matches: 2. In DNA form, the CDR3 reads TGTGCCAGCAGCGGGGGACAGGGGGATAATTCACCCCTCCACTTT. It is translated as CASSGGQGDNSPLHF.

This chain uses TRBV13 with TRBJ2-7, with 11 bases lining up with TRBD2. Germline V gene lookup returns CDR1 PRHDT and CDR2 FYEKMQ (reference sequence). This CDR3 is built from 16 residues. The V gene end was trimmed by 7 bases and the J gene end by 2 bases; junction bases not matched to a gene: 10. This CDR3 is CASTASGTSGTYEQYF. CDR3 in DNA: TGTGCCAGCACCGCGTCCGGGACTAGCGGAACCTACGAGCAGTACTTC.

A remark on this clone: The germline gene is not matched at one end of the junction; a read error may be the cause. The gene calls are TRBV6-5 and TRBJ2-2, with 8 bases lining up with TRBD1. Germline CDR1 is MNHEY and CDR2 is SVGAGI. The CDR3 spans 14 residues. The CDR3 DNA reads as TGTGCCAGCAGATGGACAGGGAACGCCGGGGAGCTGTTTTTT. Its translation is CASRWTGNAGELFF.

This chain links TRBV27 with TRBJ1-4; tentatively, D is TRBD1 (5 bases). Looked up from germline, CDR1 is MNHEY and CDR2 is SMNVEV (reference sequence). Trimming took 5 bases from V and 5 from J, leaving 6 bases between them. The CDR3 loop spans 12 amino acids. CDR3 nucleotide sequence: TGTGCCAGCAGTCACAGGAATGAAAAACTGTTTTTT. Protein product: CASSHRNEKLFF.